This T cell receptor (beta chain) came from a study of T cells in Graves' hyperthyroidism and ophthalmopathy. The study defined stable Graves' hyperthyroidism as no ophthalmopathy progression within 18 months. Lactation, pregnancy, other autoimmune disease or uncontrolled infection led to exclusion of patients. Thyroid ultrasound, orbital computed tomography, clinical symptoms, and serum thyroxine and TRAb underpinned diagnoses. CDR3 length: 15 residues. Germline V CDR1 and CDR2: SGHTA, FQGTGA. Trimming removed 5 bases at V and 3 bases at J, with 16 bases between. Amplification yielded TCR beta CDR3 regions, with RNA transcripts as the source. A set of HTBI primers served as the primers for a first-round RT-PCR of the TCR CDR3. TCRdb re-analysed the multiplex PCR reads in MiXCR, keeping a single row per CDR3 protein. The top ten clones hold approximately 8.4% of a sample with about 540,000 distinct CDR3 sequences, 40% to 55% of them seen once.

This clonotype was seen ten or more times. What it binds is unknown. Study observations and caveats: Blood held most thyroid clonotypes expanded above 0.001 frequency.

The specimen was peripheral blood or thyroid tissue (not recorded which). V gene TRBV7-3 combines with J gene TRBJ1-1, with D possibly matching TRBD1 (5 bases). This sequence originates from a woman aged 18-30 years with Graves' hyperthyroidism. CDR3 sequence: CASSDRGRTYTEAFF. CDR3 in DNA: TGTGCCAGCAGCGACCGGGGCAGAACGTACACTGAAGCTTTCTTT.